Listed below are T cell receptor beta chains from one sample, sequenced in a study of technical replicates of blood from a handful of donors. TCRdb's copy holds only in-frame clones and misses some; the assay was immunoSEQ multiplex PCR. The table shows 75,000 to 85,000 clones, with approximately 96% occurring only once. The sample was T cells isolated from PBMCs. The receptor set was obtained from a human donor in good health. CDR3s include the opening cysteine and the closing phenylalanine or tryptophan. Each record gives: J gene, V gene, D gene, clone size, CDR3 DNA, CDR3 protein. D genes are given only for firm matches. Clone size, where shown, is once, few, many, or a class for clones that have expanded.

>TRBJ2-2|TRBV30|NA|NA
TGTGCCTGGAAACCGGACACCGGGGAGCTGTTTTTT
CAWKPDTGELFF
>TRBJ1-3|TRBV5-1|NA|NA
TGCGCCAGCAGCTATGGAGACACCATATATTTT
CASSYGDTIYF
>TRBJ2-7|TRBV7-9|NA|once
TGTGCCAGCAGCCCCCGGACAGCCTACGAGCAGTACTTC
CASSPRTAYEQYF
>TRBJ2-2|TRBV18|NA|NA
TGTGCCAGCTCACCCCGACAGGGAGGCACCGGGGAGCTGTTTTTT
CASSPRQGGTGELFF
>TRBJ1-1|TRBV6-5|NA|NA
TGTGCCAGCAGTTACTCCCGGGGAGCGGATACTGAAGCTTTCTTT
CASSYSRGADTEAFF
>TRBJ1-2|TRBV4-1|NA|NA
TGCGCCAGCAGCCAAGAGCCGGGGGGGGAACTAGGCTACACCTTC
CASSQEPGGELGYTF
>TRBJ2-7|TRBV4-3|NA|NA
TGCGCCAGCAGCCCTGAGGCTGCGGGGTGGATGGACGAGCAGTACTTC
CASSPEAAGWMDEQYF
>TRBJ1-4|TRBV28|NA|NA
TGTGCCAGCAGTTTACTAGGAGTAGACGAAAAACTGTTTTTT
CASSLLGVDEKLFF
>TRBJ1-1|TRBV25-1|NA|few
TGTGCCAGCCGTGAGGGCCCTGAAGCTTTCTTT
CASREGPEAFF
>TRBJ2-7|TRBV11-2|NA|NA
TGTGCCAGCAGCTTAGTGCTGGGGGGCTACGAGCAGTACTTC
CASSLVLGGYEQYF
>TRBJ2-7|TRBV11-2|NA|NA
TGTGCCAGCAGCTTAGCGGGAGCCTACGAGCAGTACTTC
CASSLAGAYEQYF
>TRBJ2-4|TRBV11-3|TRBD2|NA
TGTGCCAGCAGCGCAGACGGGACTAGCGGGAGTATTTACATTCAGTACTTC
CASSADGTSGSIYIQYF
>TRBJ2-1|TRBV9|NA|NA
TGTGCCAGCAGCGTAATCGGGAGTCACTCCTACAATGAGCAGTTCTTC
CASSVIGSHSYNEQFF
>TRBJ2-7|TRBV19|TRBD2|NA
TGTGCCAGTAGCCTGACTAGCGGGGGGTACGAGCAGTACTTC
CASSLTSGGYEQYF
>TRBJ2-1|TRBV6-6|TRBD2|NA
TGTGCCAGCAGTTCCCTTCAGGGAGGGCAAGACAATGAGCAGTTCTTC
CASSSLQGGQDNEQFF
>TRBJ1-4|TRBV18|NA|NA
TGTGCCAGCTCACCTATTGGGGGCGATGAAAAACTGTTTTTT
CASSPIGGDEKLFF
>TRBJ2-6|TRBV7-2|NA|NA
TGTGCCAGCAGCTTAAGGGGTAGTGGGGCCAACGTCCTGACTTTC
CASSLRGSGANVLTF
>TRBJ2-4|TRBV5-1|TRBD1|NA
TGCGCCAGCAGCCAGCCTGGGCAGGGGGATTATAGCATTCAGTACTTC
CASSQPGQGDYSIQYF
>TRBJ1-1|TRBV30|TRBD1|few
TGTGCCTGGCACAGGGGGAGTGAAGCTTTCTTT
CAWHRGSEAFF
>TRBJ1-1|TRBV4-1|NA|NA
TGCGCCAGCAGCCAGTTCGGAGGGAACACTGAAGCTTTCTTT
CASSQFGGNTEAFF
>TRBJ1-1|TRBV27|NA|NA
TGTGCCAGCAGTATAAGACAAGCAGACACTGAAGCTTTCTTT
CASSIRQADTEAFF
>TRBJ2-5|TRBV25-1|NA|NA
TGTGCCAGCAGTGGAACGGGTCAAGAGACCCAGTACTTC
CASSGTGQETQYF
>TRBJ2-7|TRBV7-8|TRBD2|NA
TGTGCCAGCAGCTTAAGATGGCGGGAGGGCGTCCACGAGCAGTACTTC
CASSLRWREGVHEQYF
>TRBJ2-1|TRBV9|TRBD2|NA
TGTGCCAGCAGCGTAGGGGCGGGAGGCCCCAATGAGCAGTTCTTC
CASSVGAGGPNEQFF
>TRBJ2-4|TRBV20-1|TRBD2|NA
TGCAGTGGGACTAGCGGATCATTTCAGTACTTC
CSGTSGSFQYF
>TRBJ2-7|TRBV7-6|NA|NA
TGTGCCAGCAGCTTACAGGGTTCGTCCTACGAGCAGTACTTC
CASSLQGSSYEQYF
>TRBJ1-5|TRBV28|NA|NA
TGTGCCAGCAGTTTACGGGGAGGGATTAGCAATCAGCCCCAGCATTTT
CASSLRGGISNQPQHF
>TRBJ1-2|TRBV10-3|NA|NA
TGTGCCATCAGGGGGAGCTTGGATGGCTACACCTTC
CAIRGSLDGYTF
>TRBJ2-7|TRBV20-1|NA|NA
TGCAGTGCCCGCGCCGTATCCGAGCAGTACTTC
CSARAVSEQYF
>TRBJ1-2|TRBV5-4|TRBD1|NA
TGTGCCAGCAGCCCCCCGGGACAGATATATGGCTACACCTTC
CASSPPGQIYGYTF
>TRBJ1-1|TRBV7-3|NA|NA
TGTGCCAGCAGCTTAACCAAGAACACTGAAGCTTTCTTT
CASSLTKNTEAFF
>TRBJ2-1|TRBV2|TRBD2|NA
TGTGCCAGCAGGATAACTAGCGGGAGCTACAATGAGCAGTTCTTC
CASRITSGSYNEQFF
>TRBJ2-3|TRBV5-1|TRBD2|NA
TGCGCCAGCAGCTTCGAGGGTAGCGGGGTCACAGATACGCAGTATTTT
CASSFEGSGVTDTQYF
>TRBJ2-2|TRBV5-1|NA|once
TGCGCCAGCAGCATGGCCCGAAGGGGAACCGGGGAGCTGTTTTTT
CASSMARRGTGELFF
>TRBJ1-1|TRBV19|TRBD1|NA
TGTGCCAGTATTGTGCAGGGGGCCACTGAAGCTTTCTTT
CASIVQGATEAFF
>TRBJ2-7|TRBV19|NA|NA
TGTGCCAGTAGTATTGTAGCCTTTTCCTACGAGCAGTACTTC
CASSIVAFSYEQYF
>TRBJ2-7|TRBV11-2|TRBD2|NA
TGTGCCAGCAGCTTATCTAGCGGGAGGGTATACGAGCAGTACTTC
CASSLSSGRVYEQYF
>TRBJ2-7|TRBV6-5|TRBD1|NA
TGTGCCAGCAGTTACGGACAGGGGCTCTCCTACGAGCAGTACTTC
CASSYGQGLSYEQYF
>TRBJ1-1|TRBV5-6|NA|NA
TGTGCCAGCAGCTTTGAGCTTAACACTGAAGCTTTCTTT
CASSFELNTEAFF
>TRBJ2-1|TRBV19|TRBD1|NA
TGTGCCAGTAGTACAACCACAGGGACAGGGTTAAATGAGCAGTTCTTC
CASSTTTGTGLNEQFF
>TRBJ1-3|TRBV6-1|NA|NA
TGTGCCAGCAGGAATCTACGCTCTGGAAACACCATATATTTT
CASRNLRSGNTIYF
>TRBJ2-2|TRBV29-1|NA|once
TGCAGCGTTGGAAGTCTAGGGGGAAATCCCGGGGAGCTGTTTTTT
CSVGSLGGNPGELFF
>TRBJ1-2|TRBV19|TRBD1|NA
TGTGCCAGTCGAGGGCAGGGGGCCGTTATCGGTGGCTACACCTTC
CASRGQGAVIGGYTF
>TRBJ2-7|TRBV6-5|NA|NA
TGTGCCAGCAGTTACGGGAGTATCAACGAGCAGTACTTC
CASSYGSINEQYF
>TRBJ1-3|TRBV9|NA|NA
TGTGCCAGCAGCGTCGCAGGGGTCGGAAACACCATATATTTT
CASSVAGVGNTIYF
>TRBJ1-5|TRBV12-5|NA|once
TGTGCTAGTGGTCCACAGGGTCCCAATCAGCCCCAGCATTTT
CASGPQGPNQPQHF
>TRBJ1-2|TRBV5-4|NA|NA
TGTGCCAGCAGCCCGGGGTCAGAGTATGGCTACACCTTC
CASSPGSEYGYTF
>TRBJ2-2|TRBV27|TRBD1|once
TGTGCCAGCAGTCGAGTATTGGGACAGGGTGGGACCGGGGAGCTGTTTTTT
CASSRVLGQGGTGELFF
>TRBJ1-4|TRBV28|NA|once
TGTGCCAGCAGGCCCGACGGGGGGCAAAGTGAAAAACTGTTTTTT
CASRPDGGQSEKLFF
>TRBJ2-7|TRBV5-4|NA|NA
TGTGCCAGCAGCAACGGGGGCTCCTACGAGCAGTACTTC
CASSNGGSYEQYF
>TRBJ2-2|TRBV11-3|NA|NA
TGTGCCAGCAGCTTAGCACCTAGTTCCGGGGAGCTGTTTTTT
CASSLAPSSGELFF
>TRBJ1-1|TRBV6-1|NA|NA
TGTGCCAGCAGTCCTGGACGGGAACTGAACACTGAAGCTTTCTTT
CASSPGRELNTEAFF
>TRBJ2-7|TRBV6-5|TRBD1|NA
TGTGCCAGCAGGGCCCCGACAGGGGGCGCCCAGCAGTACTTC
CASRAPTGGAQQYF
>TRBJ1-1|TRBV5-8|NA|NA
TGTGCCAGCAGCCTTGTGACAGTTGAAGCTTTCTTT
CASSLVTVEAFF
>TRBJ2-5|TRBV9|NA|NA
TGTGCCAGCAGCGTTGAGGGGCGCGGGGCCCAGTACTTC
CASSVEGRGAQYF